The clone carrying this T cell receptor beta chain has a handful of counts. Its specificity is not known. This sample was taken from a study of T-cell reconstitution after alpha-beta-depleted transplantation in children. General study results and limits: By about two months after transplant, alpha-beta T cells reportedly arose from several hundred graft clones that had expanded. After one year, T-cell counts and TCRbeta diversity mostly came from new T cells. The origin of high day-60 TCRbeta diversity in some patients lay in surviving recipient T cells and thymic progenitors.

A TCRbeta library incorporating unique molecular identifiers was prepared. TCRdb reprocessed the PCR reads via MiXCR and lists one record per CDR3 protein. The table has approximately 250,000 distinct CDR3 sequences, about 23% seen once. The CDR3 runs 15 residues. J gave up 2 bases and V 5 bases, and 5 bases lay outside the gene matches. Germline V gene data show CDR1 as MDHEN and CDR2 as SYDVKM. The sequence was collected from a girl aged 2-10 years with Fanconi anemia, due to receive a stem cell transplant. Sequenced material: PBMCs, taken before TCRalphabeta/CD19-depleted stem cell transplant. The chain combines TRBV28 with TRBJ2-3, with TRBD2 identical over 9 bases. For the CDR3, the DNA is TGTGCCAGCAGTGAAGCGGGAGGTCTCACAGATACGCAGTATTTT. Translated: CASSEAGGLTDTQYF.